The present TCR beta chain was sequenced within a study of early T cells in non-severe SARS-CoV-2 infection. Background on the study: Whole-blood bulk RNA, unsorted, was sequenced, and chains were unpaired.

Study results and caveats: VDJdb-based annotation leaned toward anti-spike CD8 responses and missed private and CD4 specificities.

This clonotype was recorded a few times. Its target is not known. Unique molecular identifiers tagged individual cDNA molecules. TCRdb used MiXCR to reprocess the 5' RACE reads, holding one entry per CDR3 protein. The sample includes about 59,000 distinct CDR3 sequences, 10% to 14% of them seen just once. CDR1 MRHNA and CDR2 SNTAGT come from the germline V gene. V was cut by 5 bases and J by 3 bases, with 8 bases left in between. The CDR3 runs to 13 residues. Sequenced input: whole blood. The origin of this receptor is an adult who was a healthcare worker with PCR-confirmed SARS-CoV-2 infection or an uninfected control (not recorded which). The chain joins TRBV6-4 to TRBJ2-1; the D gene is possibly TRBD1 (5 bases). CDR3 DNA: TGTGCCAGCAGTCCTCAGGGCTACAATGAGCAGTTCTTC. Encoded protein: CASSPQGYNEQFF.